In this sample, the clone carrying this T cell receptor beta chain turned up many times. This sample is drawn from a study of T cells in Graves' hyperthyroidism and ophthalmopathy. TCR beta CDR3 sequences were amplified from RNA transcripts. The HTBI primer set was used in a first-round RT-PCR of the TCR CDR3. One entry per CDR3 protein results from TCRdb running MiXCR on the multiplex PCR reads. Seen here are 500,000 to 750,000 distinct CDR3 sequences, about a sixth observed once, and the top ten hold 6.5% to 8%. Deletions cut 2 bases from V and 6 bases from J, with 9 bases between. The CDR3 sequence is 13 residues long. CDR1 is WSHSY, CDR2 SAAADI, per germline. Pregnant or lactating patients were excluded, as were those with uncontrolled infection or other autoimmune disease.

This TCR was recovered from a woman aged 25 to 39 with Graves' hyperthyroidism. V gene TRBV10-2 combines with J gene TRBJ2-3, with D perhaps matching TRBD2 (5 bases). What was sequenced was blood. The DNA for the CDR3 is TGCGCCAGCAGTGAGAACGGGGTCGATACGCAGTATTTT. Translating it yields CASSENGVDTQYF.